This T cell receptor (beta chain) was captured by sequencing in a study of blood T cell repertoires in COVID-19. Germline-derived CDR1 and CDR2 are LGHDT and YNNKEL (reference sequence). Trimming removed 1 base at V and 4 bases at J, with 7 bases between. This CDR3 is 13 amino acids long. In the source study's methods: Scientists estimated how many nucleated cells there were by amplifying reference gene primers. TCRdb keeps only in-frame clones here, not all; method: immunoSEQ multiplex PCR. V and J calls and clone size are given by that table; D and trimming were obtained from the DNA. This repertoire shows approximately 170,000 clones, 79% found once; its top ten account for around 17%.

What was sequenced was PBMCs or T cells enriched from blood (not recorded which). V is TRBV3-1 (or the pseudogene TRBV3-2) and J is TRBJ1-2; D is perhaps TRBD1 (5 bases). This receptor was obtained from a woman in her seventies in a cohort exposed to, infected with or recovered from COVID-19 (not recorded which). The CDR3 DNA is TGTGCCAGCAGCCAAGTTAGGGGCTATGGCTACACCTTC. Amino acids: CASSQVRGYGYTF.